This T cell receptor beta chain was sequenced during a study of Graves' ophthalmopathy and Graves' hyperthyroidism (dated by TCRdb to 2017 to 2018). For the wider study: A patient counted as having stable hyperthyroidism if there was no progression to ophthalmopathy within 18 months of follow-up. In total, over 130 blood samples were TCR-sequenced: 43 ophthalmopathy, some 75 hyperthyroidism and roughly 17 hyperthyroidism-to-ophthalmopathy patients. An independent validation cohort comprised some 19 hyperthyroidism patients and over 15 patients who later progressed from hyperthyroidism to ophthalmopathy. A discovery set of 100 patients (43 ophthalmopathy, around 57 stable hyperthyroidism) was enrolled to explore V-J signatures distinguishing ophthalmopathy from hyperthyroidism. The study used signatures of the TCR beta repertoire to tell Graves' ophthalmopathy apart from Graves' hyperthyroidism and to predict which patients would progress to ophthalmopathy. In five or six hyperthyroidism patients, the T-cell repertoires found in thyroid tissue were compared with those found in blood. Following sampling, methimazole starting at 30 mg daily was administered to hyperthyroidism patients, and high-dose intravenous methylprednisolone was administered to ophthalmopathy patients.

The hyperthyroidism patients were 18 to 65 years old and newly diagnosed, with a disease duration of less than 2 months. Patients with other autoimmune diseases, uncontrolled infections, pregnancy or lactation were excluded from the study. Diagnosis relied on clinical symptoms, serum thyroxine, TRAb, thyroid ultrasound and orbital computed tomography. Total RNA was extracted using Trizol reagent, and RNA quality was checked on an Agilent 2100 Bioanalyzer. For repertoire sequencing, the TCR beta CDR3 regions were amplified from RNA transcripts. The first round of RT-PCR was done with HTBI primers and the Qiagen OneStep RT-PCR kit, and was followed by a second round of multiplex PCR, then size selection and purification. Libraries were sequenced paired-end with 100 bp reads on an Illumina HiSeq2000. The authors processed their data as follows. SOAPnuke was used to process the reads, removing any read that contained adapters or uncalled bases, had a mean Phred below 15, or lacked an exact match to the constant primer or identifier. High-quality paired reads were merged with COPE v1.2.5. Unique nucleotide sequences were defined as clonotypes and aligned to IMGT TRB V, D and J references using MiTCR v1.1. Only V-J combinations with frequency above 0.0001 were analysed, covering around 99% of repertoires. For each V-J combination, a TCR clonal expansion and chaos score was defined as the ratio of F50 clonal expansion to chaos observed in the TCRdist matrix. Welch's t-statistics and random forest were used to reduce features to about a dozen V-J combinations, which were fed into a naive Bayes classifier. The similarity between thyroid and blood repertoires was quantified using the Morisita-Horn index. TCRdb itself trimmed the public reads at Q25 with fastp, ran MiXCR and retained productive beta chains. One record per CDR3 amino acid sequence lists the most common genes and DNA. The V and J calls, along with clone size, are taken from TCRdb and not from the paper's own processing. This sample holds around 1.1 million distinct CDR3 sequences; about 38% were observed only once. Clones ranked in the top ten supply roughly 10% of the sample.

According to the germline V gene (reference sequence), CDR1 reads DFQATT and CDR2 reads SNEGSKA. The CDR3, from cysteine to phenylalanine, totals 12 residues. The DNA shown is the 36-base CDR3, in frame from base 1. The V end loses 6 bases and the J end loses 6 bases, and a stretch of 14 bases separates them. Beyond this particular receptor, the publication reports: In validation, the model predicted ophthalmopathy progression with over 60% sensitivity and 72.22% specificity; 12 predicted patients were CT-confirmed with GO in a median of approximately 6.2 months. No statistical method was used to predetermine the sample size, and group allocation was not hidden from the investigators. In cross-validation, the 13-signature model distinguished ophthalmopathy from stable hyperthyroidism with 85% to 90% sensitivity and approximately 81% specificity, and in the test set the corresponding values were 80% and 75%. Most expanded thyroid clonotypes with frequency above 0.001 were also detected in blood, suggesting blood repertoires may reflect the thyroid immune response.

This clonotype was counted only a few times. Its antigen is currently not known. No per-base quality is available; no much larger clone lies one base away. The TCR sequence derives from an adult man with Graves' hyperthyroidism. The sequence links TRBV20-1 to TRBJ1-2; confidence is insufficient to name the D gene. The sample taken for sequencing was peripheral blood or thyroid tissue (not recorded which). The CDR3 loop reads CSADMTRHGYTF. The DNA reads TGCAGTGCAGACATGACGCGGCATGGCTACACCTTC.